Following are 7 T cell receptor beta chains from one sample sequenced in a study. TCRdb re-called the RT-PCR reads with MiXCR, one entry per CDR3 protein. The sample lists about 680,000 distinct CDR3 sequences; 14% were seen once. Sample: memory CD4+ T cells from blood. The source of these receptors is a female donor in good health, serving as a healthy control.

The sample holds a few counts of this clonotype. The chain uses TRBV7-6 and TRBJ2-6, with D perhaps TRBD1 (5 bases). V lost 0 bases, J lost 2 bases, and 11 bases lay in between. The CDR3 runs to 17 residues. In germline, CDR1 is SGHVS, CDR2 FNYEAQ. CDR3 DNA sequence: TGTGCCAGCAGCTTAGCCCCTCTAGGGGCTGGGGCCAACGTCCTGACTTTC. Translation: CASSLAPLGAGANVLTF.

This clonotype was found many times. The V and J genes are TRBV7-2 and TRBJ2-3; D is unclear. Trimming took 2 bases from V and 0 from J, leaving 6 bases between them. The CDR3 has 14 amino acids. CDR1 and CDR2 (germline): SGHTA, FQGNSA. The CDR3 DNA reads TGTGCCAGCAGCTTACAGACTAGCACAGATACGCAGTATTTT. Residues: CASSLQTSTDTQYF. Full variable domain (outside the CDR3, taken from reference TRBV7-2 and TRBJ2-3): GAGVSQSPSNKVTEKGKDVELRCDPISGHTALYWYRQSLGQGLEFLIYFQGNSAPDKSGLPSDRFSAERTGGSVSTLTIQRTQQEDSAVYLCASSLQTSTDTQYFGPGTRLTVL.

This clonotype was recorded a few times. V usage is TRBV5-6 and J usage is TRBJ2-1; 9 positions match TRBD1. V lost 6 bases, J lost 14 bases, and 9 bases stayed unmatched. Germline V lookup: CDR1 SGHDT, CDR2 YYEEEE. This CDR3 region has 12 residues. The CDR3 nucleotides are TGTGCCAGCACCGACTTTGGGGACAGGGAGTTCTTC. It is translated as CASTDFGDREFF.

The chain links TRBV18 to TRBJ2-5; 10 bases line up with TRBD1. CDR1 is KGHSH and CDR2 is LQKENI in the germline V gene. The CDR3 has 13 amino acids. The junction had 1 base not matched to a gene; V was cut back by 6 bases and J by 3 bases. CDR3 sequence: CASSGQGEETQYF. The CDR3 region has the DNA TGTGCCAGCTCCGGACAGGGGGAAGAGACCCAGTACTTC.

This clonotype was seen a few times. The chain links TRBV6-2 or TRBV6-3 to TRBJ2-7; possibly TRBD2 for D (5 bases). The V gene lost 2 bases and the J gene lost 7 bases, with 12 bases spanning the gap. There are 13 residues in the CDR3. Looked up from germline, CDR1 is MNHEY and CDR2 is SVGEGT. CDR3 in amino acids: CASSYDGVREQYF. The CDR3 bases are TGTGCCAGCAGTTACGACGGGGTTCGAGAGCAGTACTTC.

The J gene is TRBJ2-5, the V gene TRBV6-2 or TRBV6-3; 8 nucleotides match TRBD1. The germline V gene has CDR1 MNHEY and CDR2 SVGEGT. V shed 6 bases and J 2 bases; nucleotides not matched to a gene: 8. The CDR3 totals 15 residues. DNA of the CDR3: TGTGCCAGCAGGGGGTTTAACAGGGGGCAAGAGACCCAGTACTTC. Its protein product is CASRGFNRGQETQYF.

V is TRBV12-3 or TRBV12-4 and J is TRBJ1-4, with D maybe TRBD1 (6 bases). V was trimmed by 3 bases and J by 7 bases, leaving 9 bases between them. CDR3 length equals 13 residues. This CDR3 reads CASSFSRGEKLFF. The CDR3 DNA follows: TGTGCCAGCAGTTTTTCCAGGGGTGAAAAACTGTTTTTT.